This T cell receptor (beta chain) was captured by sequencing in a study of neoadjuvant anti-PD-1 for oral cavity cancer. About the study: Non-progressing patients received a fourth nivolumab dose near day 43, then surgery on days 50-56.

Details on this clone: As yet, its antigen is unknown.

Six replicates per PBMC sample, mostly from roughly 470 ng of genomic DNA. TCRdb keeps only in-frame clones here, not all; method: immunoSEQ multiplex PCR. The sample has around 81,000 clones, around 80% seen once. The germline V and J ends were trimmed by 2 bases and 3 bases, with 14 bases remaining between them. CDR1 and CDR2 (germline): WSHSY, SAAADI. CDR3 length equals 15 residues. Findings of the study overall: TCR analyses covered only a few patients per response group.

Patients were newly diagnosed with stage II-IVA oral cavity squamous cell carcinoma without prior systemic or radiation treatment. This TCR derives from a person aged 35 to 85 with oral cavity squamous cell carcinoma. Source: PBMCs, taken before nivolumab (anti-PD-1) treatment. V usage is TRBV10-2 and J usage is TRBJ2-7; a possible D gene is TRBD1 (7 bases). CDR3: CASSERGDSLYEQYF. The CDR3 DNA reads as TGCGCCAGCAGTGAGAGGGGGGACAGCCTCTACGAGCAGTACTTC.